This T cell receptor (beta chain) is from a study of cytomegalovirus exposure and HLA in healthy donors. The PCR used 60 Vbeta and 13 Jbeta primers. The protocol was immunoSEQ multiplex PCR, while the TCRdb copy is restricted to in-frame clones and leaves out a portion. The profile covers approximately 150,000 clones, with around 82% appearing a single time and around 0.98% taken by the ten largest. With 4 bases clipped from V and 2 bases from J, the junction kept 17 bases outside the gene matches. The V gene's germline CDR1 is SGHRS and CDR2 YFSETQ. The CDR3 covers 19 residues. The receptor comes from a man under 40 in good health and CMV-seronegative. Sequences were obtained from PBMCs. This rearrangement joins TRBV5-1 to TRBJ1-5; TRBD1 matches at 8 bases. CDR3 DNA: TGCGCCAGCAGCCCCGGATCAGGGGGCATTCTTGGCGGCAATCAGCCCCAGCATTTT. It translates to CASSPGSGGILGGNQPQHF. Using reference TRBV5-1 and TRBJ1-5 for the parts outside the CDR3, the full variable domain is KAGVTQTPRYLIKTRGQQVTLSCSPISGHRSVSWYQQTPGQGLQFLFEYFSETQRNKGNFPGRFSGRQFSNSRSEMNVSTLELGDSALYLCASSPGSGGILGGNQPQHFGDGTRLSIL.